The T cell receptor beta chain under discussion was sequenced for a study of radiotherapy plus CTLA-4 blockade in lung cancer. At the level of the study: Objective response rate was more than 15%; disease control rate, around 33%.

People whose metastatic non-small-cell lung cancer was chemo-refractory got focal radiation along with CTLA-4 blockade by ipilimumab. The study's findings and limits: Dynamics of early blood T cell clones, together with interferon-beta, were reportedly the best predictors of response. Tumor-derived TCR clones expanded in blood after radiotherapy plus ipilimumab.

TCRdb keeps only in-frame clones here, not all; method: immunoSEQ multiplex PCR. This table has 85,000 to 90,000 clones, 55% to 75% appearing once. Concerning this clone itself: No antigen is known for it.

V lost 5 bases, J lost 7 bases, and 2 bases stayed unmatched. The CDR3 runs 12 residues. Germline CDR1 reads MNHEY; CDR2 reads SVGAGI. The V gene is TRBV6-5, the J gene TRBJ1-5; TRBD1 agrees at 7 bases. This receptor was taken from a human donor with non-small cell lung cancer that progressed on radiotherapy plus ipilimumab. Sequencing was performed on peripheral blood, taken from a patient treated with radiotherapy plus ipilimumab. CDR3 in amino acids: CASSQGGQPQHF. In nucleotides, the CDR3 is TGTGCCAGCAGTCAGGGGGGACAGCCCCAGCATTTT.